The 12 T cell receptor beta chains below come from one sample, sequenced in a study of cytomegalovirus exposure and HLA in healthy donors. The PCR used 60 Vbeta and 13 Jbeta primers. Method: immunoSEQ multiplex PCR; TCRdb's copy keeps in-frame clones and lacks some. Counted here are nearly 200,000 clones, over 65% occurring once; the ten biggest clones make up about 0.092%. The source material was PBMCs. The receptors stem from a boy aged 2 to 10 in good health and CMV-seronegative.

Of note for this clone: One end of the junction does not line up with germline, which may come from a read error. This rearrangement joins TRBV9 to TRBJ2-6; 7 bases match TRBD2. Germline V gene data show CDR1 as SGDLS and CDR2 as YYNGEE. The CDR3 consists of 17 residues. The CDR3 bases are TGTGCCAGCAGCGGGGGGGGAAGAGGTAGTGGGGCCAACGGCCTGACTTTC. Its translation is CASSGGGRGSGANGLTF.

This clone has a single count. The chain recombines TRBV7-3 with TRBJ2-3; TRBD2 agrees at 11 bases. Germline CDR1 and CDR2: SGHTA and FQGTGA. Losses at the gene ends were 5 bases for V and 5 bases for J; bases not matched to a gene: 6. The CDR3 covers 15 residues. In DNA, the CDR3 is TGTGCCAGCAGCCGTAGCGGGGGGGCCGTAGATACGCAGTATTTT. Amino acid sequence: CASSRSGGAVDTQYF.

This chain links TRBV5-1 with TRBJ1-1; 7 bases are a match to TRBD1. This CDR3 has 14 amino acids. The germline V gene has CDR1 SGHRS and CDR2 YFSETQ. The ends lost 6 bases at V and 3 bases at J; junction bases unmatched: 8. The CDR3 nucleotides read TGCGCCAGCACCCTACCCGACAGGGACACTGAAGCTTTCTTT. Amino acid sequence: CASTLPDRDTEAFF.

This chain links TRBV7-9 with TRBJ2-1, with 7 bases lining up with TRBD2. Germline V gene lookup returns CDR1 SEHNR and CDR2 FQNEAQ (reference sequence). The CDR3 has 16 residues. V was clipped by 5 bases and J by 7 bases; unmatched bases: 14. The CDR3 sequence is CASSPERGPNPNEQFF. The CDR3 DNA is TGTGCCAGCAGCCCAGAGCGGGGTCCAAATCCTAATGAGCAGTTCTTC.

The rearrangement joins TRBV7-8 to TRBJ2-1; maybe TRBD2 (7 bases). V lost 5 bases and J 6 bases, leaving 23 bases between the germline ends. The germline V gene encodes CDR1 SGHVS and CDR2 FQNEAQ. The CDR3 is 17 residues long. Here the CDR3 reads CASSPTGSRGGRNEQFF. The CDR3 nucleotides are TGTGCCAGCAGCCCTACGGGCTCGAGGGGGGGCCGCAATGAGCAGTTCTTC.

This chain uses TRBV23-1 with TRBJ2-7; TRBD1 matches 8 bases. TRBV23-1 is flagged as an ORF with uncertain function. The CDR3 sequence is 14 residues long. V lost 8 bases, J lost 4 bases, and 10 bases stayed unmatched. CDR3 nucleotide sequence: TGCGCCAGCTCCCGACAGGGGCCGAGGTACGAGCAGTACTTC. Translated, it gives CASSRQGPRYEQYF.

The CDR3 reads CASSSLAGGQFF. DNA for the CDR3: TGTGCCAGCAGCTCCCTAGCGGGGGGGCAGTTCTTC. The rearrangement links TRBV9 to TRBJ2-1; 11 nucleotides line up with TRBD2. Germline lookup yields CDR1 SGDLS and CDR2 YYNGEE. This CDR3 contains 12 residues. V shed 4 bases and J 12 bases; nucleotides not matched to a gene: 3. Looking up the rest from reference TRBV9 and TRBJ2-1 gives the full variable domain: DSGVTQTPKHLITATGQRVTLRCSPRSGDLSVYWYQQSLDQGLQFLIQYYNGEERAKGNILERFSAQQFPDLHSELNLSSLELGDSALYFCASSSLAGGQFFGPGTRLTVL.

The chain uses TRBV5-1 and TRBJ1-2; D is ambiguous. Trimming took 0 bases from V and 3 from J, leaving 9 bases between them. The CDR3 is made up of 14 amino acids. Germline-derived CDR1 and CDR2 are SGHRS and YFSETQ. DNA of the CDR3: TGCGCCAGCAGCTTGGGATACGGGTACTATGGCTACACCTTC. Protein product: CASSLGYGYYGYTF.

As DNA, the CDR3 is TGTGCCAGCAGTGAAGCGAGATGGCGGGGCCCTTACAATGAGCAGTTCTTC. Its translation is CASSEARWRGPYNEQFF. The J gene is TRBJ2-1, the V gene TRBV2; D is possibly TRBD2 (6 bases). Germline assignment: CDR1 SNHLY and CDR2 FYNNEI. V was clipped by 0 bases and J by 4 bases, with 16 bases between them. The CDR3 runs 17 residues.

This chain connects TRBV5-5 to TRBJ2-2; no firm D call. V gave up 4 bases and J gave up 5 bases, with 9 bases separating them. The CDR3 loop spans 13 amino acids. Germline CDR1 reads SGHKS; CDR2 reads YYEKEE (reference sequence). CDR3: CASSLGVTGELFF. In DNA form, the CDR3 reads TGTGCCAGCAGCCTCGGTGTAACCGGGGAGCTGTTTTTT.

The chain links TRBV9 to TRBJ2-5; 11 bases agree with TRBD2. The germline gives CDR1 SGDLS, CDR2 YYNGEE. The ends lost 4 bases at V and 5 bases at J; junction bases unmatched: 7. The CDR3 extends over 15 amino acids. The CDR3 DNA is TGTGCCAGCAGCTCGGGACTAGCGGTCGTTGAGACCCAGTACTTC. The encoded protein is CASSSGLAVVETQYF.

This rearrangement joins TRBV2 to TRBJ2-7; D remains ambiguous. The CDR3 covers 12 residues. Germline CDR1 and CDR2: SNHLY and FYNNEI. Trimming shortened V by 6 bases and J by 5 bases, and 11 bases separated the two germline ends. As DNA, the CDR3 is TGTGCCAGCAGACCTAATCGGGACGAGCAGTACTTC. This translates into CASRPNRDEQYF.